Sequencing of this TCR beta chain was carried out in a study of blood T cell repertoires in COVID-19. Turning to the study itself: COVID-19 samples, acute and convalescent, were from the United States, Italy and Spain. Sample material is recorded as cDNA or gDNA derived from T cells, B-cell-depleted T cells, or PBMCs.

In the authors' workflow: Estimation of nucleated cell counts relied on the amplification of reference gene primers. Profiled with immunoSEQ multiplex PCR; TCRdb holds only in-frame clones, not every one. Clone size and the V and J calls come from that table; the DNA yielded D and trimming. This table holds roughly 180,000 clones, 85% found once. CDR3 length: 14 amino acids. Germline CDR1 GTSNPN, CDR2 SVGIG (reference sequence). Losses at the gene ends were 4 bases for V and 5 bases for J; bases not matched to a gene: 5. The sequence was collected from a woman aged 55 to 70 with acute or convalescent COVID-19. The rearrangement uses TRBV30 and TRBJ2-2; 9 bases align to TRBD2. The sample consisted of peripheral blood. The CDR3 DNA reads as TGTGCCTGGACAGCGGGAGGTAATACCGGGGAGCTGTTTTTT. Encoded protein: CAWTAGGNTGELFF.